What follows is one T cell receptor beta chain and its context. The antigen is undetermined. This record belongs to a study of regulatory T cells. Regarding the study as a whole: Hydrophobic residues at CDR3 positions 6 and 7 were enriched in conventional CD4+ T cells of CD3G-deficient patients. Patient repertoires had restricted TRB V-J pairs and skewed V and J usage, most in Tregs.

Patients, 2 to 39 years old, had expanded memory T-cell proportions. Trimming stripped 8 bases from V and 4 bases from J, with 16 bases between. The CDR3 loop spans 13 amino acids. Amplification used 52 TRBV primers and 13 TRBJ primers. Only in-frame clones appear in the TCRdb table, and some are missing; sequencing was by immunoSEQ multiplex PCR. The sample lists 30,000 to 40,000 clones; approximately 90% were seen once. What was sequenced was conventional CD4+ T cells sorted from blood. This chain connects TRBV5-3 to TRBJ2-7; D perhaps matches TRBD2 (5 bases). TRBV5-3 falls under the ORF class, with uncertain function. The source of this sequence is a person aged 18 to 35 with CD3G deficiency. The CDR3 region has the DNA TGTGCCAGGACGACGGGGATAAGGTACGAGCAGTACTTC. As protein: CARTTGIRYEQYF.